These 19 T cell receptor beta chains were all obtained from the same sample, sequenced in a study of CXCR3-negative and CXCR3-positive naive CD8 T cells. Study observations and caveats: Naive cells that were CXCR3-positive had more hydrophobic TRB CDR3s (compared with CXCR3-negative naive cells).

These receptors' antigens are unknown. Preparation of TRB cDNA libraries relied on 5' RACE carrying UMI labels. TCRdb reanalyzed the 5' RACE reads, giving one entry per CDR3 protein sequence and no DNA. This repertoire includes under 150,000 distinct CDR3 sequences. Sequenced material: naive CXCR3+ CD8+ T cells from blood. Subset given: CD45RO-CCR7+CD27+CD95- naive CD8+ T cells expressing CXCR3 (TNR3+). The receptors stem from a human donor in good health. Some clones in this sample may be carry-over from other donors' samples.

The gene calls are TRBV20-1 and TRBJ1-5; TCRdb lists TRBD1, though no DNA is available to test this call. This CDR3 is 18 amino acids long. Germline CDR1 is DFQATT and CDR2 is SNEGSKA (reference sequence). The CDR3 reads CSASVRDRETVGHQPQHF.

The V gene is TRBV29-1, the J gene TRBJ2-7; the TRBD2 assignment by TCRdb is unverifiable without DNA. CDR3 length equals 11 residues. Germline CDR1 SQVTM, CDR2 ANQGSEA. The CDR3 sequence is CSAGTVYEQYF.

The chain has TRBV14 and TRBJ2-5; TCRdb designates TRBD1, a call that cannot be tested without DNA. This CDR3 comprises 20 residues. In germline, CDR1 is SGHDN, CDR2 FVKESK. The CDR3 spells CASSPYAATWDGGVGETQYF. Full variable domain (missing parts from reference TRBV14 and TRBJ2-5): EAGVTQFPSHSVIEKGQTVTLRCDPISGHDNLYWYRRVMGKEIKFLLHFVKESKQDESGMPNNRFLAERTGGTYSTLKVQPAELEDSGVYFCASSPYAATWDGGVGETQYFGPGTRLLVL.

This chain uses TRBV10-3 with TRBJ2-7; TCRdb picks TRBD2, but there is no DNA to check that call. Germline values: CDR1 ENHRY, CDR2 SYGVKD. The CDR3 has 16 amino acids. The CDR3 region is CAISESVAGASYEQYF.

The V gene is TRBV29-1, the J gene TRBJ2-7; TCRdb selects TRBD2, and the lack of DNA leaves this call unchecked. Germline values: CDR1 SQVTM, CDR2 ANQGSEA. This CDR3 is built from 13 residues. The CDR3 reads CSVVTSEGDEQYF.

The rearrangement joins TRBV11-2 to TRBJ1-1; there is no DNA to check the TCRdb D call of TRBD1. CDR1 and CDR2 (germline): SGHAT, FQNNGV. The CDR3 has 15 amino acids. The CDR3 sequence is CASSVGAGGWSEAFF.

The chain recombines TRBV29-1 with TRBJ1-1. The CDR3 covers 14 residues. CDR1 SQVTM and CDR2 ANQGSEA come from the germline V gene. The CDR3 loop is CSVAGGLKNTEAFF.

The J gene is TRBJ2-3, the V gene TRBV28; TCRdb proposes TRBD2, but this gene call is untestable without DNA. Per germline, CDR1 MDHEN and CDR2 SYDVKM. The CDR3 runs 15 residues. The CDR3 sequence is CASSLALLEGDTQYF.

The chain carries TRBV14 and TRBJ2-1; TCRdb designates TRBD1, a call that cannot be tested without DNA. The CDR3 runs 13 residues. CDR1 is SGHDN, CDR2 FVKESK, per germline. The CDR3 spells CASSLGGMAEQFF.

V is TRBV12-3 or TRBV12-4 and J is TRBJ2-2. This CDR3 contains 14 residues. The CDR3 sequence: CASSFSGLDGELFF.

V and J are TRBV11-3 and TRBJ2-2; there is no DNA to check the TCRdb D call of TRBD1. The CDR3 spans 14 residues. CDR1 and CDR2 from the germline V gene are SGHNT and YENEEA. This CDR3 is CASSPPGAAGELFF.

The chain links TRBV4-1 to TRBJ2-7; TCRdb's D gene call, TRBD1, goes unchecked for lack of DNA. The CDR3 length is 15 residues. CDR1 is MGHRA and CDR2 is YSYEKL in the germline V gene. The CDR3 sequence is CASSQGGGSTYEQYF.

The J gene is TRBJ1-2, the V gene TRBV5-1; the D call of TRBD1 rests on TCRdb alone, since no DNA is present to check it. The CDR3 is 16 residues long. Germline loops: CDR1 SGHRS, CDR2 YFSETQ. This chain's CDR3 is CASSLEGTAANYGYTF.

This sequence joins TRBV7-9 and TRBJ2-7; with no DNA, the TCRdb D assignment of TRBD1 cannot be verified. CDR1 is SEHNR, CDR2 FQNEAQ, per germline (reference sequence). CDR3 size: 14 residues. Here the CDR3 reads CASSTSTVPYEQYF.

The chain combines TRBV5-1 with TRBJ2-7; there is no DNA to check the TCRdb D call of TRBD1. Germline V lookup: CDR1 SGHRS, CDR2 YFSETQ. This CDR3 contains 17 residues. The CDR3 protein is CASSLPGTGVLSYEQYF.

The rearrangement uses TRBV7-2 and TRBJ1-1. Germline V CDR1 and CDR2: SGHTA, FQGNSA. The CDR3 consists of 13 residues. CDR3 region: CASSSEFNTEAFF.

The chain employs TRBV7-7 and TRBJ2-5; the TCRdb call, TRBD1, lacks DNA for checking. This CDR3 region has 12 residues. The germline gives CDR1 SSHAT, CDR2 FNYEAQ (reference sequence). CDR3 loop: CASSLIPGHLNF. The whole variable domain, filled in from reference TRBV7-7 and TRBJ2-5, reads GAGVSQSPRYKVTKRGQDVTLRCDPISSHATLYWYQQALGQGPEFLTYFNYEAQPDKSGLPSDRFSAERPEGSISTLTIQRTEQRDSAMYRCASSLIPGHLNFGPGTRLLVL.

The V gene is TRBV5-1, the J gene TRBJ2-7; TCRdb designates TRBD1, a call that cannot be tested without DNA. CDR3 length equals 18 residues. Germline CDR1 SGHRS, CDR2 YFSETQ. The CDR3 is CASSLVGAGRDISYEQYF.

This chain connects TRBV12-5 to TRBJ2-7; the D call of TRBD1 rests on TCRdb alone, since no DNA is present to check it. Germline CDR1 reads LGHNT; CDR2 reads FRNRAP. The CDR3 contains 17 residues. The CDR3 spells CARRGKLGELIPCEQYF.